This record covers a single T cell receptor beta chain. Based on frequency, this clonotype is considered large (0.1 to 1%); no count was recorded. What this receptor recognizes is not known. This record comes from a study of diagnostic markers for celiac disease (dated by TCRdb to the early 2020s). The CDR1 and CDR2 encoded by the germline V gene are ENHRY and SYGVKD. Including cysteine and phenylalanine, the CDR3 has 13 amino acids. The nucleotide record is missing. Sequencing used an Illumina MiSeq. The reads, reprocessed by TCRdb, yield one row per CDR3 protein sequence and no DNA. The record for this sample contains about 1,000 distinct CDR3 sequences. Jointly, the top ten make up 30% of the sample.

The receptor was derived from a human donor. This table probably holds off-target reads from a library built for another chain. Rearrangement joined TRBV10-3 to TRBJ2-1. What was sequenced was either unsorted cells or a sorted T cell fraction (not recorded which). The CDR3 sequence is CAISESKLDGGFF.